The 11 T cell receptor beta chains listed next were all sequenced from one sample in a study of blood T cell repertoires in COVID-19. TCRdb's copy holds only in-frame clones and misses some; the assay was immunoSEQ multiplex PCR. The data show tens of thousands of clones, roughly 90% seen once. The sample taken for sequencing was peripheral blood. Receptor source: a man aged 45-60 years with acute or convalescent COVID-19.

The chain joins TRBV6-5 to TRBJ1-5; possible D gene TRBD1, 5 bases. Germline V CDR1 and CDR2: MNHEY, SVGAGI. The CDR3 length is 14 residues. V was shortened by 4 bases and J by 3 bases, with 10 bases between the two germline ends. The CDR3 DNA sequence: TGTGCCAGCAGTTCGGGACTAATCAATCAGCCCCAGCATTTT. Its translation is CASSSGLINQPQHF.

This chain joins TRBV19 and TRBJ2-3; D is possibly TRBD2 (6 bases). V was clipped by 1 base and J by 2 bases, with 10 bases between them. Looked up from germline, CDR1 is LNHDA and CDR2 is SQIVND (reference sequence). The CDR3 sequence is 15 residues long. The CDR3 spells CASSIGGVHTDTQYF. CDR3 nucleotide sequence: TGTGCCAGTAGTATAGGCGGGGTCCACACAGATACGCAGTATTTT.

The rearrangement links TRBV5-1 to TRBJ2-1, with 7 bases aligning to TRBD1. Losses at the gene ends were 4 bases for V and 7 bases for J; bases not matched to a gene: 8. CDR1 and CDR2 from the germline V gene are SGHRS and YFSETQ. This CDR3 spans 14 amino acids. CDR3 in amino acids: CASSGGQSWNEQFF. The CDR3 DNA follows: TGCGCCAGCAGCGGGGGACAGTCTTGGAATGAGCAGTTCTTC.

The CDR3 nucleotides read TGTGCCAGCAGCATGGGACTAGCGGGGGGCCCCTACGAGCAGTACTTC. Its translation is CASSMGLAGGPYEQYF. The chain couples TRBV5-4 to TRBJ2-7; 15 positions agree with TRBD2. V was pared by 4 bases and J by 2 bases, with 4 bases of the junction left unmatched. There are 16 residues in the CDR3. Germline V lookup: CDR1 SGHNT, CDR2 YYREEE (reference sequence). Full variable domain (outside the CDR3, taken from reference TRBV5-4 and TRBJ2-7): ETGVTQSPTHLIKTRGQQVTLRCSSQSGHNTVSWYQQALGQGPQFIFQYYREEENGRGNFPPRFSGLQFPNYSSELNVNALELDDSALYLCASSMGLAGGPYEQYFGPGTRLTVT.

CDR3 coding DNA: TGTGCCAGCAGTGACGCTTTGACAGGCCGCTGGGGGCAGTACTTC. Its protein is CASSDALTGRWGQYF. The gene calls are TRBV6-2 or TRBV6-3 and TRBJ2-7; a weak D match, TRBD1 (6 bases). The germline V and J ends were trimmed by 5 bases and 9 bases, with 23 bases remaining between them. Looked up from germline, CDR1 is MNHEY and CDR2 is SVGEGT. This CDR3 has 15 residues.

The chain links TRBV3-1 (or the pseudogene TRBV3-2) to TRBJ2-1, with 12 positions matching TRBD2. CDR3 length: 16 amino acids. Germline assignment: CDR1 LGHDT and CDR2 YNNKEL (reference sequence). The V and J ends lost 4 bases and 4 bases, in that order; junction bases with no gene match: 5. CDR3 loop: CASSRGTSGLYNEQFF. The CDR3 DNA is TGTGCCAGCAGCCGCGGGACTAGCGGGTTATACAATGAGCAGTTCTTC.

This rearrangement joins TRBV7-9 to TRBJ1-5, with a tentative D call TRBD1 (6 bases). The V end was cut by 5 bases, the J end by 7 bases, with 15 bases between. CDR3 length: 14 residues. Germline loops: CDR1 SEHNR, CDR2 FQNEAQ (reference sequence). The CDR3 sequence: CASSQGSGEQPQHF. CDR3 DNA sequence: TGTGCCAGCAGCCAGGGGAGCGGGGAACAGCCCCAGCATTTT.

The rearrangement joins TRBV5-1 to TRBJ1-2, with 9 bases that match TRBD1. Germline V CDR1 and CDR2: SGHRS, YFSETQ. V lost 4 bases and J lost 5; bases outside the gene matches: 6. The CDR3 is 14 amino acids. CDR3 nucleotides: TGCGCCAGCAGCAAGGGACAGGGCTCTTATGGCTACACCTTC. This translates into CASSKGQGSYGYTF.

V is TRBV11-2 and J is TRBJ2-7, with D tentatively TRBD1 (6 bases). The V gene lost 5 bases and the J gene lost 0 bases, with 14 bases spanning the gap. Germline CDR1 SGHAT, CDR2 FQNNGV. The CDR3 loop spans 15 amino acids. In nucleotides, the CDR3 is TGTGCCAGCAGCGGTGGGGGCCAGAGCTCCTACGAGCAGTACTTC. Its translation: CASSGGGQSSYEQYF.

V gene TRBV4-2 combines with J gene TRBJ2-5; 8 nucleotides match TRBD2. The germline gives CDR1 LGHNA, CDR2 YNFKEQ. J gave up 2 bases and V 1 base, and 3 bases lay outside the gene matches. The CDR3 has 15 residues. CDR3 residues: CASSQGSGVQETQYF. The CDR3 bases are TGTGCCAGCAGCCAAGGTAGCGGGGTGCAAGAGACCCAGTACTTC.

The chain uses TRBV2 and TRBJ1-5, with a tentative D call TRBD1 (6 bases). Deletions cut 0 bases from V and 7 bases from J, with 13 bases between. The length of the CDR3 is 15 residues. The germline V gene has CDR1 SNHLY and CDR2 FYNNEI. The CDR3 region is CASSEAWTVEQPQHF. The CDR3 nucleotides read TGTGCCAGCAGTGAAGCTTGGACAGTCGAACAGCCCCAGCATTTT.